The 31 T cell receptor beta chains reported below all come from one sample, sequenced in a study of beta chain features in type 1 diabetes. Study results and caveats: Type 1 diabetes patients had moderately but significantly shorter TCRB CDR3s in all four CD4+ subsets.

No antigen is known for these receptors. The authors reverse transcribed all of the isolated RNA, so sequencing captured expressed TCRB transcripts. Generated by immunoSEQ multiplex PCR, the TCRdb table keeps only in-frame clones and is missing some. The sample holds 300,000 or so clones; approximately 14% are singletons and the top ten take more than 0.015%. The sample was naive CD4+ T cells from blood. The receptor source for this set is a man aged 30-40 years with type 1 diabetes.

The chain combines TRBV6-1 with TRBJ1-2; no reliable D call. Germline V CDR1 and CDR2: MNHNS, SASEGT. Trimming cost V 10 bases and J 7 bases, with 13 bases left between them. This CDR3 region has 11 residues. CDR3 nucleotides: TGTGCCACCCGACGGGTCGCTGGCTACACCTTC. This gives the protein CATRRVAGYTF.

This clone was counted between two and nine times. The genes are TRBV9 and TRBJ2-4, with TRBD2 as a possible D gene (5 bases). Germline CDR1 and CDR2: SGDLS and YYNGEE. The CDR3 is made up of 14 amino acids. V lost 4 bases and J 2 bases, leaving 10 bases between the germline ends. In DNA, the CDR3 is TGTGCCAGCAGCTACGAGGGCTCCAAAAACATTCAGTACTTC. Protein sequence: CASSYEGSKNIQYF.

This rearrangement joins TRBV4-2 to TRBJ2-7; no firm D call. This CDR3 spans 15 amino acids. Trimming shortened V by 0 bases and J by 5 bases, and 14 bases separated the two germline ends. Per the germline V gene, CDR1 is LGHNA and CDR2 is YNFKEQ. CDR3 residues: CASSQDIFRQDEQYF. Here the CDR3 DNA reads TGTGCCAGCAGCCAAGACATTTTTAGGCAGGACGAGCAGTACTTC.

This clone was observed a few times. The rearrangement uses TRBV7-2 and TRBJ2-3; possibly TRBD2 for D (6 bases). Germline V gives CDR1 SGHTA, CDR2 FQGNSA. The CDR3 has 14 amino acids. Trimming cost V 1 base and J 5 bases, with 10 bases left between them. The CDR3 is CASSLGWREDTQYF. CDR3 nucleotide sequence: TGTGCCAGCAGCTTAGGCTGGAGGGAAGATACGCAGTATTTT.

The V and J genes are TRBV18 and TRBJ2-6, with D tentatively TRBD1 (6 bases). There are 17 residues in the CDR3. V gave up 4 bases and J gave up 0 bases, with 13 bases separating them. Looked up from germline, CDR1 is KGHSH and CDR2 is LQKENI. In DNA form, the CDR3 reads TGTGCCAGCTCACGACAGGAAACTAACTCTGGGGCCAACGTCCTGACTTTC. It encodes CASSRQETNSGANVLTF.

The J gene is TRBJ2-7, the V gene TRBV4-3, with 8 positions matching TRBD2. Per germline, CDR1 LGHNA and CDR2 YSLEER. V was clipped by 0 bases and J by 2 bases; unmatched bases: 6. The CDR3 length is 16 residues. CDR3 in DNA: TGCGCCAGCAGCCAAGAGCGGGGTAGCGGGACCTACGAGCAGTACTTC. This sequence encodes CASSQERGSGTYEQYF.

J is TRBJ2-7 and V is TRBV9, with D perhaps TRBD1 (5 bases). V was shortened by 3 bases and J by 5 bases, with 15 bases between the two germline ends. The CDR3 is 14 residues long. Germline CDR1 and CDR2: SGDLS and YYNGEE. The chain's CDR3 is CASSASYSGNEQYF. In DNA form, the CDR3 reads TGTGCCAGCAGCGCGTCCTACTCAGGGAACGAGCAGTACTTC.

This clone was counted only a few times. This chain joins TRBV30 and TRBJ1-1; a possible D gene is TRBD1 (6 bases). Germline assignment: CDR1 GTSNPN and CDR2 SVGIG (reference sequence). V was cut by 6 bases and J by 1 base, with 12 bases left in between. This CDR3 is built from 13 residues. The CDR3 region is CACQGKGNTEAFF. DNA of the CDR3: TGTGCCTGTCAGGGGAAGGGGAACACTGAAGCTTTCTTT.

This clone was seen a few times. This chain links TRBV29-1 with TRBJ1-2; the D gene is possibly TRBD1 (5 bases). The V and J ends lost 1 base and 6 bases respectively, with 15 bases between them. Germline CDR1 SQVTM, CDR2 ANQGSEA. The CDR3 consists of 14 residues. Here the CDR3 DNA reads TGCAGCGTTGAAGGTTGGGGGGGAGTTAATGGCTACACCTTC. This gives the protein CSVEGWGGVNGYTF. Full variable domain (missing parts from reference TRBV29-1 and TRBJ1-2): SAVISQKPSRDICQRGTSLTIQCQVDSQVTMMFWYRQQPGQSLTLIATANQGSEATYESGFVIDKFPISRPNLTFSTLTVSNMSPEDSSIYLCSVEGWGGVNGYTFGSGTRLTVV.

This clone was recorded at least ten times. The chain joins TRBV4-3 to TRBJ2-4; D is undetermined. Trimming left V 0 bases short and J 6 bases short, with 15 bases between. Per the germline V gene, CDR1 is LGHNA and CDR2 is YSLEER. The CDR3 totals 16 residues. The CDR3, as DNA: TGCGCCAGCAGCCAAGATCTGCTCCCACGAGGAAACATTCAGTACTTC. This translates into CASSQDLLPRGNIQYF.

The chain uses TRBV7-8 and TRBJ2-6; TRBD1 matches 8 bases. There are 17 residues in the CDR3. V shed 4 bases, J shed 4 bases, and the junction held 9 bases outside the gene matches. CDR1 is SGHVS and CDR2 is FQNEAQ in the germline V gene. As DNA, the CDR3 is TGTGCCAGCAGCTATCGGACAGGGACTCTGGGGGCCAACGTCCTGACTTTC. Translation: CASSYRTGTLGANVLTF.

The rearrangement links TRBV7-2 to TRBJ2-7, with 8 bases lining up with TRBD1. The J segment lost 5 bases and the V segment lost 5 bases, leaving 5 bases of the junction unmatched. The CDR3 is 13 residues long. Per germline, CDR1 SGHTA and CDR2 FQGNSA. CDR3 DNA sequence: TGTGCCAGCAGCCCGACAGGGGCCCACGAGCAGTACTTC. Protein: CASSPTGAHEQYF.

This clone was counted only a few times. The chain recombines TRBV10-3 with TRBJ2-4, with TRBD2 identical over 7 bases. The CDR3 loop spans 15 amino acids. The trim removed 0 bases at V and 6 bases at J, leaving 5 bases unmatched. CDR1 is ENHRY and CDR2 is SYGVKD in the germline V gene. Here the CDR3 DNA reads TGTGCCATCAGTGAGTCGGAGTCGGGGGGAAACATTCAGTACTTC. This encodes CAISESESGGNIQYF.

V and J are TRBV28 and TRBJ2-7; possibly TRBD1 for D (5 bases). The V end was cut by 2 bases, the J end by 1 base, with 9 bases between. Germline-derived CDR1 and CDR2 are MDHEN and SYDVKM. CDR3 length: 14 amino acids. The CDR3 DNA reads TGTGCCAGCAGTTTACTGAAGGGGTCCTACGAGCAGTACTTC. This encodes CASSLLKGSYEQYF.

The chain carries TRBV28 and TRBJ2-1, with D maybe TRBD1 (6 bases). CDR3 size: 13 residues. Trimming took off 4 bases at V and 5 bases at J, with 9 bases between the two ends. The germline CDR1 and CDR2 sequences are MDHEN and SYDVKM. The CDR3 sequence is CASSSGQNNEQFF. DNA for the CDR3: TGTGCCAGCAGTTCCGGACAGAACAATGAGCAGTTCTTC.

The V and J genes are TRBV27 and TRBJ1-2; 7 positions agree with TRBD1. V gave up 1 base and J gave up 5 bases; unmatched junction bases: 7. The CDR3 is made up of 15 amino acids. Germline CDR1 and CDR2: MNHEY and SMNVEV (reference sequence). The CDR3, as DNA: TGTGCCAGCAGTTTATTCGTCGACAGGGCATATGGCTACACCTTC. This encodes CASSLFVDRAYGYTF.

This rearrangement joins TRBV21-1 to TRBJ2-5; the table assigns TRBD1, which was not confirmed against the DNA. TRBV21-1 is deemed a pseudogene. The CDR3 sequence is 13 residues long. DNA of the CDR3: TGTGCCAGCACCCCCAGGGGTAGCGAGACCCAGTACTTC. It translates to CASTPRGSETQYF.

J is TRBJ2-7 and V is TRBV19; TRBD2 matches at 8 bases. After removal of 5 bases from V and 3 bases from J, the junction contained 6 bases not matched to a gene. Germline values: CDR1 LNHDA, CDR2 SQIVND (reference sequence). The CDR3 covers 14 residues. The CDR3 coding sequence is TGTGCCAGTAGTTCCGGGACTAGGTTCTACGAGCAGTACTTC. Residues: CASSSGTRFYEQYF.

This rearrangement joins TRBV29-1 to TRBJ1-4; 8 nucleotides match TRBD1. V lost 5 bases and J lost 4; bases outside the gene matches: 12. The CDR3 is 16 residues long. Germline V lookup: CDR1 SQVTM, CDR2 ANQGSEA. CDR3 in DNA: TGCAGCGTTTCTCTTACCCCAGGGGGCGTTAATGAAAAACTGTTTTTT. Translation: CSVSLTPGGVNEKLFF.

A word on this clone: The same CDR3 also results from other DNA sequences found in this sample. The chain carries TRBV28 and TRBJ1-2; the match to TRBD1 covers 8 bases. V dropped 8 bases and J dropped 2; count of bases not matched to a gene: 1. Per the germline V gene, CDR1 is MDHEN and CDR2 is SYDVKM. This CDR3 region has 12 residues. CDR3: CASRQGNYGYTF. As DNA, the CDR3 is TGTGCCAGCCGACAGGGGAACTATGGCTACACCTTC.

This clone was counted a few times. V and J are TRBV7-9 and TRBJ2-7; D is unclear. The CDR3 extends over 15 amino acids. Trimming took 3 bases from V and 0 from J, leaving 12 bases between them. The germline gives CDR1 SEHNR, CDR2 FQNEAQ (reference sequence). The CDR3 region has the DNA TGTGCCAGCAGCTTGTCAGGTTTGAGCTCCTACGAGCAGTACTTC. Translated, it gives CASSLSGLSSYEQYF.

DNA of the CDR3: TGCAGCGCTGCGGGACAGGGGAATCAGCCCCAGCATTTT. It specifies CSAAGQGNQPQHF. The V and J genes are TRBV29-1 and TRBJ1-5; 10 nucleotides match TRBD1. CDR1 and CDR2 (germline): SQVTM, ANQGSEA. V lost 7 bases to trimming and J lost 4 bases; unmatched junction nucleotides: 4. The CDR3 consists of 13 residues.

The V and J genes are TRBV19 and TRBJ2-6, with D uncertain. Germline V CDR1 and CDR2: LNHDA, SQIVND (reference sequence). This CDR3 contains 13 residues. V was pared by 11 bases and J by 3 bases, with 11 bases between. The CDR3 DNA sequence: TGTGCCGCGTCGCTCGTTGGGGCCAACGTCCTGACTTTC. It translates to CAASLVGANVLTF.

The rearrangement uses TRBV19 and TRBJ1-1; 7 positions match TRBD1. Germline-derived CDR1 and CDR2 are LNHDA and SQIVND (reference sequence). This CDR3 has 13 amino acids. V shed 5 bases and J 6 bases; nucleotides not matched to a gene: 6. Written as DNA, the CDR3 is TGTGCCAGTAGTCAGGACAGGAGCGCTGAAGCTTTCTTT. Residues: CASSQDRSAEAFF.

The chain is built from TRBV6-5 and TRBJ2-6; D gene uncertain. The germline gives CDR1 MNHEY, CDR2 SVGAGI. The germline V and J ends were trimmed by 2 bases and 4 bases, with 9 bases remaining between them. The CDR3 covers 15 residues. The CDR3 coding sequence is TGTGCCAGCAGTTACGGGTTAGCCGGGGCCAACGTCCTGACTTTC. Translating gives CASSYGLAGANVLTF.

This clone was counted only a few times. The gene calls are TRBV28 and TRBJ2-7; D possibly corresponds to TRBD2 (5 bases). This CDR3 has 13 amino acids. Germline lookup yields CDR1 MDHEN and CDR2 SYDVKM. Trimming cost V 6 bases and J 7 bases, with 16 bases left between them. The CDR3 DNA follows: TGTGCCAGCAGCCCCGCGGGCCGTGGGGAGCAGTACTTC. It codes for CASSPAGRGEQYF.

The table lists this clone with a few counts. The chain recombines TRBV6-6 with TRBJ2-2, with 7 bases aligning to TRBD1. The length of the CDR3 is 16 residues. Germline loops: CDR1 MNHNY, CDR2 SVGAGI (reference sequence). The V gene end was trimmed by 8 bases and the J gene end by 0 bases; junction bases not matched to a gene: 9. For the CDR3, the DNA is TGTGCCAGCGATTCCCGGACAGGCCCGAACACCGGGGAGCTGTTTTTT. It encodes CASDSRTGPNTGELFF.

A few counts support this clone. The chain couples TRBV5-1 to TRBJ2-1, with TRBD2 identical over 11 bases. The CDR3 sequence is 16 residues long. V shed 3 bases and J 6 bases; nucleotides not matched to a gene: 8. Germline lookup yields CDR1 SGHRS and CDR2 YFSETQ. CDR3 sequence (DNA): TGCGCCAGCAGCTGGCAACTAGCGGGAGCCCTCAATGAGCAGTTCTTC. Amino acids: CASSWQLAGALNEQFF.

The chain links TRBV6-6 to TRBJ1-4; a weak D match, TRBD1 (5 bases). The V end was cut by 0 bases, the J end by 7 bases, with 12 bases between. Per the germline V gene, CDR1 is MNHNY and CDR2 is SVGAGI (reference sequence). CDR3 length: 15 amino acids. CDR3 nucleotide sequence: TGTGCCAGCAGTTACTCGACGGGGGACCCTGAAAAACTGTTTTTT. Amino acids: CASSYSTGDPEKLFF.

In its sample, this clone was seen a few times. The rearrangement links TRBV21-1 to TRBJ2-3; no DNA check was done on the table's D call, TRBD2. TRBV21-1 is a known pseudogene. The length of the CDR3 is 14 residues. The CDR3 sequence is CASSKGLATDTQYF. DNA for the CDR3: TGTGCCAGCAGCAAAGGACTAGCCACAGATACGCAGTATTTT.

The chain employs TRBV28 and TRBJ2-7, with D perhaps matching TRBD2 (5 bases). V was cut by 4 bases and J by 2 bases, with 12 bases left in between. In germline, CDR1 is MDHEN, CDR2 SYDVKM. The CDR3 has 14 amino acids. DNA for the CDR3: TGTGCCAGCAGTTCTGCGGGTGGGACCTACGAGCAGTACTTC. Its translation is CASSSAGGTYEQYF.